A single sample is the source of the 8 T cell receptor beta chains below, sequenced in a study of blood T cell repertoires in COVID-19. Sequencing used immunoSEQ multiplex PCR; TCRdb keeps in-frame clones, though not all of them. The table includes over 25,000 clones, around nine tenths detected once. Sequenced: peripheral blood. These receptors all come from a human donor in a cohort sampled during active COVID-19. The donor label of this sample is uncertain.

CDR3 in amino acids: CASSTNRLAGGPDEQYF. CDR3 DNA sequence: TGTGCCAGCAGCACCAACCGACTAGCGGGAGGGCCAGACGAGCAGTACTTC. This chain joins TRBV21-1 and TRBJ2-7; no DNA check was done on the table's D call, TRBD2. TRBV21-1 is designated a pseudogene. The CDR3 covers 17 residues.

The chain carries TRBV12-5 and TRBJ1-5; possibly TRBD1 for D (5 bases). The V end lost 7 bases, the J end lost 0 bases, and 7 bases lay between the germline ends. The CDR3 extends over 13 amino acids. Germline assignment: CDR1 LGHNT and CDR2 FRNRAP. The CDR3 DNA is TGTGCTAGTGCCCAGGGTAGCAATCAGCCCCAGCATTTT. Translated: CASAQGSNQPQHF.

CDR3 DNA: TGCGCCAGCAGCTTGTATTCCGGGAGCACAGATACGCAGTATTTT. Its translation is CASSLYSGSTDTQYF. The V call is TRBV5-1, the J call TRBJ2-3, with D unclear. The germline V and J ends were trimmed by 1 base and 0 bases, with 9 bases remaining between them. Germline V gene data show CDR1 as SGHRS and CDR2 as YFSETQ. The CDR3 consists of 15 residues.

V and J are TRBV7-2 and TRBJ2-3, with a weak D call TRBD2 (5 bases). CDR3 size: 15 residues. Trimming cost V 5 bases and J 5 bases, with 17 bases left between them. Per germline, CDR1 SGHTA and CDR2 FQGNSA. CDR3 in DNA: TGTGCCAGCAGCCAAGAGAGCGGAAGAGGAGATACGCAGTATTTT. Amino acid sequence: CASSQESGRGDTQYF.

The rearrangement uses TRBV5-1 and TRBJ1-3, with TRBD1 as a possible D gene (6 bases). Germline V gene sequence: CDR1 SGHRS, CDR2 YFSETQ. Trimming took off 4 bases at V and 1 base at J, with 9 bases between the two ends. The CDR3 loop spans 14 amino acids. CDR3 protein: CASSPQGSGNTIYF. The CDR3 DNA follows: TGCGCCAGCAGCCCACAGGGTTCTGGAAACACCATATATTTT. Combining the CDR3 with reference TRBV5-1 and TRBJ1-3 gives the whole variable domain KAGVTQTPRYLIKTRGQQVTLSCSPISGHRSVSWYQQTPGQGLQFLFEYFSETQRNKGNFPGRFSGRQFSNSRSEMNVSTLELGDSALYLCASSPQGSGNTIYFGEGSWLTVV.

The CDR3 nucleotides are TGTGCCAGCAGCGACCGGGAGGTCACCTACAATGAGCAGTTCTTC. This encodes CASSDREVTYNEQFF. The chain carries TRBV2 and TRBJ2-1; 7 positions match TRBD2. Germline CDR1 reads SNHLY; CDR2 reads FYNNEI. The CDR3 spans 15 residues. V lost 6 bases to trimming and J lost 2 bases; unmatched junction nucleotides: 7.

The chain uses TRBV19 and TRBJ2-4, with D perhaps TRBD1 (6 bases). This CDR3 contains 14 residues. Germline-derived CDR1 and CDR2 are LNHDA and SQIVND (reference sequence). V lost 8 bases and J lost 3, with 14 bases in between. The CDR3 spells CASSNPGDKNIQYF. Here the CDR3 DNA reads TGTGCCAGTTCAAACCCAGGGGACAAAAACATTCAGTACTTC.

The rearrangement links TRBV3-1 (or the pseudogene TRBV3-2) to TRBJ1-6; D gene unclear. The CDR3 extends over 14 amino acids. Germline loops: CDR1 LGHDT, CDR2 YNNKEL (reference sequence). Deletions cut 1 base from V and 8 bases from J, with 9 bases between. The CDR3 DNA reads TGTGCCAGCAGCCAAGGAGGTGGCGATTCACCCCTCCACTTT. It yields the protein CASSQGGGDSPLHF.